This note documents a single TCR beta chain sequence. The CDR3 consists of 14 residues. The germline V gene encodes CDR1 LNHDA and CDR2 SQIVND (reference sequence). The junction had 7 bases not matched to a gene; V was cut back by 5 bases and J by 4 bases. Clones were sequenced by immunoSEQ multiplex PCR, and TCRdb holds only the in-frame ones, with some missing. In the table there are some 51,000 clones, approximately 83% of which are singletons. The data derive from a study of OX40 agonist ivuxolimab in advanced cancers. Study-level information: Ivuxolimab, an agonist antibody against OX40 (CD134), was given to patients. The dose-escalation cohort had hepatocellular carcinoma, melanoma, renal cell or head and neck cancer.

The TCR sequence derives from an adult with an advanced solid tumor such as melanoma, head and neck, liver or kidney cancer. V is TRBV19 and J is TRBJ1-1; 7 bases match TRBD1. The source material was CD4+ or CD8+ T cells sorted from blood, sampled in a trial of the OX40 agonist ivuxolimab. The CDR3 nucleotides read TGTGCCAGTAGTGTAGGGGGCGCGGGCACTGAAGCTTTCTTT. It translates to CASSVGGAGTEAFF.